The 20 T cell receptor beta chains below were found in one sample sequenced in a study of Tregs in tolerant kidney transplant recipients. Mixed chimerism was transient after nonmyeloablative marrow transplants from related graft donors. The assay was immunoSEQ multiplex PCR, and TCRdb's table has in-frame clones only and misses some. The data contain approximately 47,000 clones, roughly 87% of them singletons. Sequences were derived from CD8+ T cells from blood (PBMCs), sampled 12 months after the transplant. The receptors derive from a human patient who received a combined kidney and bone marrow transplant. Some T cells may arise from the graft donor.

V gene TRBV2 combines with J gene TRBJ1-5, with D possibly matching TRBD1 (5 bases). The ends were cut back, 2 bases at V and 5 bases at J, with 19 bases in the middle. This CDR3 is built from 17 residues. Germline V CDR1 and CDR2: SNHLY, FYNNEI. The CDR3 spells CASSENRDSAADQPQHF. CDR3 nucleotides: TGTGCCAGCAGTGAAAACCGGGACTCCGCCGCGGATCAGCCCCAGCATTTT.

A single count supports this clone. CDR3 coding DNA: TGTGCCAGCAGCTCTGGGGCACTGAACACTGAAGCTTTCTTT. It encodes CASSSGALNTEAFF. This sequence joins TRBV5-6 and TRBJ1-1, with a weak D call TRBD1 (5 bases). CDR3 length: 14 amino acids. The V gene lost 3 bases and the J gene lost 0 bases, with 9 bases spanning the gap. Germline V gene lookup returns CDR1 SGHDT and CDR2 YYEEEE.

V usage is TRBV27 and J usage is TRBJ2-7, with D possibly being TRBD1 (5 bases). Per the germline V gene, CDR1 is MNHEY and CDR2 is SMNVEV (reference sequence). CDR3 length equals 17 residues. Trimming removed 4 bases from V and 0 bases from J, with 19 bases in between. As DNA, the CDR3 is TGTGCCAGCAGTTCCCTAAACTCTGATCAGGGCTCCTACGAGCAGTACTTC. Translating it yields CASSSLNSDQGSYEQYF.

The V call is TRBV4-1, the J call TRBJ1-2; tentatively, D is TRBD1 (6 bases). Germline CDR1 is MGHRA and CDR2 is YSYEKL. This CDR3 contains 17 residues. Trimming left V 1 base short and J 3 bases short, with 18 bases between. The DNA for the CDR3 is TGCGCCAGCAGCCAAGGGGTGGGACACCAAAGGGACTATGGCTACACCTTC. Translated: CASSQGVGHQRDYGYTF.

The chain employs TRBV25-1 and TRBJ2-7; D is ambiguous. CDR3 length: 13 residues. The V gene's germline CDR1 is MGHDK and CDR2 SYGVNS. The germline V and J ends were trimmed by 2 bases and 7 bases, with 12 bases remaining between them. The CDR3 is CASSEEALREQYF. The CDR3 coding sequence is TGTGCCAGCAGTGAAGAGGCCTTGAGGGAGCAGTACTTC.

The V gene is TRBV2, the J gene TRBJ2-5, with 10 bases fitting TRBD2. There are 16 residues in the CDR3. In germline, CDR1 is SNHLY, CDR2 FYNNEI. Trimming took 7 bases from V and 4 from J; bases not matched to a gene: 12. DNA of the CDR3: TGTGCCAGCAACCGGGATTTAGCGGGGGGCTCAGAGACCCAGTACTTC. This gives the protein CASNRDLAGGSETQYF.

The CDR3 here is CASSQGHNTGELFF. The DNA for the CDR3 is TGTGCCAGCAGCCAGGGACATAACACCGGGGAGCTGTTTTTT. The rearrangement uses TRBV27 and TRBJ2-2; D is possibly TRBD1 (6 bases). CDR1 is MNHEY and CDR2 is SMNVEV in the germline V gene (reference sequence). V was shortened by 6 bases and J by 2 bases, with 10 bases between the two germline ends. The CDR3 extends over 14 amino acids.

This clone was recorded only once. V is TRBV19 and J is TRBJ2-1; TRBD1 aligns across 7 bases. Germline CDR1 and CDR2: LNHDA and SQIVND (reference sequence). J gave up 9 bases and V 4 bases, and 9 bases lay outside the gene matches. This CDR3 comprises 14 residues. The CDR3 here is CASSRQGGGVEQFF. The CDR3 DNA is TGTGCCAGTAGTAGACAGGGCGGAGGCGTTGAGCAGTTCTTC.

The J gene is TRBJ2-5, the V gene TRBV4-1; a possible D gene is TRBD2 (5 bases). There are 14 residues in the CDR3. V gave up 1 base and J gave up 7 bases, with 13 bases separating them. The germline CDR1 and CDR2 sequences are MGHRA and YSYEKL. The CDR3 nucleotides read TGCGCCAGCAGCCAAGTGATGGCCGCGGGGACCCAGTACTTC. This sequence encodes CASSQVMAAGTQYF.

V usage is TRBV19 and J usage is TRBJ1-1, with 7 bases identical to TRBD1. Trimming at V came to 7 bases and at J to 8 bases, leaving 13 bases not matched to a gene. The CDR3 spans 14 residues. Germline CDR1 LNHDA, CDR2 SQIVND (reference sequence). CDR3 amino acids: CASNVRTGPSEAFF. DNA of the CDR3: TGTGCCAGTAATGTCAGGACAGGCCCTTCGGAAGCTTTCTTT.

The J gene is TRBJ2-7, the V gene TRBV7-2; D may be TRBD1 (6 bases). Germline V gives CDR1 SGHTA, CDR2 FQGNSA. With 3 bases removed from V and 3 bases from J, the gap between germline ends came to 15 bases. The CDR3 sequence is 15 residues long. The CDR3 reads CASSLVQGRSYEQYF. The CDR3 nucleotides are TGTGCCAGCAGCTTGGTACAGGGTCGAAGCTACGAGCAGTACTTC.

This chain joins TRBV9 and TRBJ2-7; 7 nucleotides line up with TRBD1. CDR1 SGDLS and CDR2 YYNGEE come from the germline V gene. With V trimmed by 0 bases and J by 3 bases, 3 bases remained unmatched. The length of the CDR3 is 14 residues. CDR3 in amino acids: CASSVDAGGYEQYF. The CDR3 coding sequence is TGTGCCAGCAGCGTAGACGCAGGGGGCTACGAGCAGTACTTC.

This sequence joins TRBV18 and TRBJ2-7; D not certain. Per germline, CDR1 KGHSH and CDR2 LQKENI. This CDR3 has 10 residues. Trimming took 6 bases from V and 2 from J, leaving 2 bases between them. The CDR3 reads CASSAYEQYF. CDR3 coding DNA: TGTGCCAGCTCCGCCTACGAGCAGTACTTC.

The DNA for the CDR3 is TGTGCCAGCAGTTTATACGGACAGTCCGGGGAGCTGTTTTTT. It specifies CASSLYGQSGELFF. The genes are TRBV27 and TRBJ2-2; D is perhaps TRBD1 (6 bases). Germline V gene lookup returns CDR1 MNHEY and CDR2 SMNVEV (reference sequence). Trimming took 1 base from V and 6 from J, leaving 9 bases between them. The CDR3 extends over 14 amino acids.

This clone was seen more than once but under ten times. The J gene is TRBJ1-3, the V gene TRBV6-1; 7 bases agree with TRBD1. V lost 4 bases, J lost 0 bases, and 0 bases stayed unmatched. The V gene's germline CDR1 is MNHNS and CDR2 SASEGT. CDR3 length equals 14 residues. CDR3 in amino acids: CASSGDSSGNTIYF. The CDR3 bases are TGTGCCAGCAGTGGGGACAGCTCTGGAAACACCATATATTTT.

The chain links TRBV5-5 to TRBJ1-1; D not resolved. V shed 6 bases and J shed 4 bases, with 13 bases lying between them. CDR3 length equals 13 residues. Germline loops: CDR1 SGHKS, CDR2 YYEKEE (reference sequence). This CDR3 reads CASTPLAGTEAFF. The DNA of the CDR3 is TGTGCCAGCACCCCGTTGGCGGGCACTGAAGCTTTCTTT.

J is TRBJ2-7 and V is TRBV4-2, with a weak D call TRBD2 (6 bases). Germline lookup yields CDR1 LGHNA and CDR2 YNFKEQ. The CDR3 runs 14 residues. Between the trimmed V and J ends, which lost 5 bases and 2 bases, there was a span of 13 bases. The DNA of the CDR3 is TGTGCCAGCAGCACCGAGGGACTCCCCTACGAGCAGTACTTC. It specifies CASSTEGLPYEQYF.

This clone occurred a few times. V usage is TRBV6-1 and J usage is TRBJ2-7, with D possibly TRBD1 on 7 matching bases. The CDR3 covers 15 residues. Germline CDR1 MNHNS, CDR2 SASEGT. V lost 3 bases and J 0 bases, leaving 12 bases between the germline ends. The CDR3: CASSEEGAGSYEQYF. Written as DNA, the CDR3 is TGTGCCAGCAGTGAGGAGGGGGCCGGCTCCTACGAGCAGTACTTC.

This chain connects TRBV4-1 to TRBJ2-7, with TRBD2 identical over 7 bases. The trim removed 1 base at V and 5 bases at J, leaving 8 bases unmatched. CDR3 size: 15 residues. Germline V gene sequence: CDR1 MGHRA, CDR2 YSYEKL. This CDR3 reads CASSQVPAGAHEQYF. CDR3 nucleotides: TGCGCCAGCAGCCAAGTGCCGGCGGGAGCACACGAGCAGTACTTC.

V gene TRBV28 combines with J gene TRBJ1-1, with 7 bases that match TRBD1. V was pared by 6 bases and J by 5 bases, with 9 bases of the junction left unmatched. The CDR3 covers 14 residues. CDR1 MDHEN and CDR2 SYDVKM come from the germline V gene. The CDR3 spells CASRYRGGWTEAFF. For the CDR3, the DNA is TGTGCCAGCAGGTACAGGGGCGGGTGGACTGAAGCTTTCTTT.